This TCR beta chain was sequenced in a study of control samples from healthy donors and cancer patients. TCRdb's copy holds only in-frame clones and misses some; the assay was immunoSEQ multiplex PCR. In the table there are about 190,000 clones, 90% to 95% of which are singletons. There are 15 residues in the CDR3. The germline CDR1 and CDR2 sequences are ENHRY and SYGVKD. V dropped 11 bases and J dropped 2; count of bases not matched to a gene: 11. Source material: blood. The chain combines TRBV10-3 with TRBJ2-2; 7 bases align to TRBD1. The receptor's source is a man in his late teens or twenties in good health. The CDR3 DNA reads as TGTGCCGCGATGGCACAGGGGCCTAACACCGGGGAGCTGTTTTTT. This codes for CAAMAQGPNTGELFF.